What follows are 13 T cell receptor beta chains derived from one specimen sequenced in a study of T cells in Graves' hyperthyroidism and ophthalmopathy. Researchers took RNA transcripts and amplified the TCR beta CDR3 regions from them. RT-PCR in the first round (using the HTBI primer set) targeted the TCR CDR3. TCRdb used MiXCR to reprocess the multiplex PCR reads, holding one entry per CDR3 protein. Found here are around 600,000 distinct CDR3 sequences, more than 14% of them singletons; the top ten hold under 15%. Sequencing was done on a sample of blood. The receptor source for this set is a woman between 45 and 65 years old with Graves' ophthalmopathy.

As regards this clonotype: A much larger clone lies a single base off, so this may be a read error. The V call is TRBV27, the J call TRBJ2-3, with TRBD2 identical over 8 bases. CDR3 length: 14 residues. V shed 8 bases and J 2 bases; nucleotides not matched to a gene: 6. Germline V gene sequence: CDR1 MNHEY, CDR2 SMNVEV (reference sequence). The DNA for the CDR3 is TGTGCCAGCGGTGAAGCGGGGGTCACAGATACGCAGTATTTT. This encodes CASGEAGVTDTQYF.

In its sample, this clonotype was seen many times. The chain couples TRBV6-2 or TRBV6-3 to TRBJ2-1; 9 bases line up with TRBD2. This CDR3 has 16 residues. Germline trimming cut 5 bases from V and 7 bases from J; bases unmatched to any gene: 12. Looked up from germline, CDR1 is MNHEY and CDR2 is SVGEGT. CDR3 protein: CASSDLSGRRWNEQFF. Written as DNA, the CDR3 is TGTGCCAGCAGTGACCTGAGCGGGAGGCGTTGGAATGAGCAGTTCTTC.

This clonotype appeared many times. This chain joins TRBV12-3 or TRBV12-4 and TRBJ2-3; 13 positions agree with TRBD2. V gave up 6 bases and J gave up 4 bases; unmatched junction bases: 7. The CDR3 length is 16 residues. CDR3 DNA sequence: TGTGCCAGCAGCCCCGGACTAGCGGGAGTGCCAGATACGCAGTATTTT. Amino acids: CASSPGLAGVPDTQYF.

This clonotype was counted ten times or more. J is TRBJ1-1 and V is TRBV7-2; D gene unclear. Looked up from germline, CDR1 is SGHTA and CDR2 is FQGNSA. Trimming left V 4 bases short and J 1 base short, with 4 bases between. This CDR3 region has 12 residues. CDR3 coding DNA: TGTGCCAGCAGCTGGCCGAACACTGAAGCTTTCTTT. It specifies CASSWPNTEAFF.

This clonotype was picked up many times. For the CDR3, the DNA is TGCAGTGCTAGGGGCCCCTACAATGAGCAGTTCTTC. Residues: CSARGPYNEQFF. The chain links TRBV20-1 to TRBJ2-1; D is ambiguous. Trimming left V 3 bases short and J 2 bases short, with 5 bases between. This CDR3 spans 12 amino acids. From germline, CDR1 is DFQATT and CDR2 SNEGSKA (reference sequence).

This clonotype was counted at least ten times. The chain recombines TRBV20-1 with TRBJ2-7, with D uncertain. The germline V gene has CDR1 DFQATT and CDR2 SNEGSKA (reference sequence). This CDR3 is built from 14 residues. The V and J ends lost 0 bases and 0 bases respectively, with 9 bases between them. Written as DNA, the CDR3 is TGCAGTGCTAGAGAGGGCAGGATCTCCTACGAGCAGTACTTC. It codes for CSAREGRISYEQYF.

Ten or more counts support this clonotype. The chain carries TRBV11-1 and TRBJ1-2; D call uncertain. Germline CDR1 reads SGHAT; CDR2 reads FQDESV (reference sequence). The CDR3 is 15 residues long. Trimming took off 1 base at V and 4 bases at J, with 13 bases between the two ends. The CDR3 coding sequence is TGTGCCAGCAGCTTAGAAGGCTTGGATTTCTATGGCTACACCTTC. Encoded protein: CASSLEGLDFYGYTF.

The rearrangement joins TRBV5-6 to TRBJ1-1, with TRBD1 matching 9 bases. Trimming cost V 4 bases and J 10 bases; bases outside gene matches: 11. The CDR3 is made up of 14 amino acids. Germline V gene data show CDR1 as SGHDT and CDR2 as YYEEEE. CDR3: CASSITGTGGLAFF. CDR3 DNA sequence: TGTGCCAGCAGCATAACCGGAACAGGGGGCCTAGCTTTCTTT.

This chain links TRBV5-6 with TRBJ2-7; 9 positions match TRBD2. The CDR3 spans 18 residues. Germline values: CDR1 SGHDT, CDR2 YYEEEE. Trimming removed 4 bases from V and 3 bases from J; junction bases left unmatched: 17. In DNA form, the CDR3 reads TGTGCCAGCAGCCCACGCAGGACGAGCGGGAGGCGGGTCTACGAGCAGTACTTC. Translation gives CASSPRRTSGRRVYEQYF. Together with reference TRBV5-6 and TRBJ2-7, the CDR3 gives the full variable domain: DAGVTQSPTHLIKTRGQQVTLRCSPKSGHDTVSWYQQALGQGPQFIFQYYEEEERQRGNFPDRFSGHQFPNYSSELNVNALLLGDSALYLCASSPRRTSGRRVYEQYFGPGTRLTVT.

The chain uses TRBV7-9 and TRBJ2-7, with TRBD2 matching over 8 bases. The CDR3 runs 16 residues. The germline V gene has CDR1 SEHNR and CDR2 FQNEAQ (reference sequence). Losses at the gene ends were 4 bases for V and 0 bases for J; bases not matched to a gene: 8. CDR3 residues: CASSSHDLAGSYEQYF. DNA of the CDR3: TGTGCCAGCAGCTCCCATGATCTAGCGGGCTCCTACGAGCAGTACTTC.

This clonotype was observed a handful of times. The V and J genes are TRBV19 and TRBJ1-6; D is ambiguous. Germline-derived CDR1 and CDR2 are LNHDA and SQIVND (reference sequence). V shed 5 bases and J shed 3 bases, with 8 bases lying between them. The CDR3 has 14 residues. Here the CDR3 reads CASSFNSYNSPLHF. CDR3 coding DNA: TGTGCCAGTAGTTTCAACAGCTATAATTCACCCCTCCACTTT. The full variable domain, its missing parts supplied by reference TRBV19 and TRBJ1-6, is DGGITQSPKYLFRKEGQNVTLSCEQNLNHDAMYWYRQDPGQGLRLIYYSQIVNDFQKGDIAEGYSVSREKKESFPLTVTSAQKNPTAFYLCASSFNSYNSPLHFGNGTRLTVT.

In its sample, this clonotype was seen many times. V is TRBV30 and J is TRBJ1-1; D is ambiguous. V was shortened by 4 bases and J by 0 bases, with 12 bases between the two germline ends. The length of the CDR3 is 14 residues. The V gene's germline CDR1 is GTSNPN and CDR2 SVGIG (reference sequence). CDR3 coding DNA: TGTGCCTGGAAGGCTGGTGGAATGAACACTGAAGCTTTCTTT. Its translation: CAWKAGGMNTEAFF.

This clonotype was seen ten or more times. This chain uses TRBV10-3 with TRBJ2-7; D assignment may be TRBD1 or TRBD2 (5 bases each). Trimming stripped 0 bases from V and 4 bases from J, with 7 bases between. Germline CDR1 and CDR2: ENHRY and SYGVKD. This CDR3 comprises 13 residues. DNA of the CDR3: TGTGCCATCAGTGAGTCGAGGGGATACGAGCAGTACTTC. This codes for CAISESRGYEQYF.